A single TCR beta chain is shown here with its context. Per the authors' pipeline: It was from reference gene primer amplification that nucleated cell counts were estimated. Clones were read by immunoSEQ multiplex PCR, and TCRdb kept only the in-frame ones, dropping some. That table supplies the V and J calls and clone size; D and trimming were determined from the DNA. Among some 670,000 clones listed, 85% to 90% were seen once. This record belongs to a study of blood T cell repertoires in COVID-19. Study summary: PBMCs, B-cell-depleted T cells, or T cells were the source of the cDNA or gDNA that made up the material.

The V end lost 2 bases, the J end lost 6 bases, and 18 bases lay between the germline ends. This CDR3 spans 16 amino acids. CDR1 is KGHDR and CDR2 is SFDVKD in the germline V gene. The receptor comes from a woman aged 18-30 years with acute or convalescent COVID-19. J is TRBJ1-2 and V is TRBV24-1; D is perhaps TRBD1 (5 bases). The sequenced sample was peripheral blood. The CDR3 region has the DNA TGTGCCACCAGTGATTCCCGGACACCCTCGGGGGATGGCTACACCTTC. Translating it yields CATSDSRTPSGDGYTF.